Listed below are T cell receptor beta chains from one sample, sequenced in a study of blood T cell repertoires in COVID-19. Here immunoSEQ multiplex PCR was the method, and the copy in TCRdb shows in-frame clones only, minus some. The sample records roughly 360,000 clones, around 86% being singletons. The sample was PBMCs or T cells enriched from blood (not recorded which). Receptors were obtained from a woman in her fifties or sixties who had recovered from COVID-19. The CDR3 runs from the conserved cysteine through the conserved F or W. A D gene is named only where the DNA matches it firmly. Not all rows give a size; the values are once, few, many and, for expanded clones, a class.

v_gene: TRBV19
d_gene: NA
abundance: NA
j_gene: TRBJ2-2
len: 17
CDR3nt: TGTGCCAGTAGTACGATACAGGGATGGGGCCGGACCGGGGAGCTGTTTTTT
CDR3aa: CASSTIQGWGRTGELFF

v_gene: TRBV3-1/TRBV3-2
d_gene: TRBD1
abundance: NA
j_gene: TRBJ2-7
len: 15
CDR3nt: TGTGCCAGCAGCGCGGGACAGGGGGACTCCTACGAGCAGTACTTC
CDR3aa: CASSAGQGDSYEQYF

v_gene: TRBV6-2/TRBV6-3
d_gene: NA
abundance: NA
j_gene: TRBJ2-5
len: 12
CDR3nt: TGTGCCAGCAGCAGGGGAACAGAGACCCAGTACTTC
CDR3aa: CASSRGTETQYF

v_gene: TRBV7-2
d_gene: NA
abundance: once
j_gene: TRBJ2-2
len: 13
CDR3nt: TGTGCCAGCAGCTCGGGGCAGGGGGGGGAGCTGTTTTTT
CDR3aa: CASSSGQGGELFF

v_gene: TRBV6-5
d_gene: TRBD1
abundance: NA
j_gene: TRBJ2-7
len: 14
CDR3nt: TGTGCCAGCAGGAAGACAGGGGGAGTTTACGAGCAGTACTTC
CDR3aa: CASRKTGGVYEQYF

v_gene: TRBV29-1
d_gene: NA
abundance: NA
j_gene: TRBJ1-1
len: 10
CDR3nt: TGCAGCGCGGCCGACATCGAAGCTTTCTTT
CDR3aa: CSAADIEAFF

v_gene: TRBV9
d_gene: TRBD1
abundance: NA
j_gene: TRBJ2-1
len: 15
CDR3nt: TGTGCCAGCACCACGTCGGGACAGGAGATCAATGAGCAGTTCTTC
CDR3aa: CASTTSGQEINEQFF

v_gene: TRBV9
d_gene: NA
abundance: NA
j_gene: TRBJ2-1
len: 16
CDR3nt: TGTGCCAGCAGCGTAGGCTTGGGCGCGACAGACAATGAGCAGTTCTTC
CDR3aa: CASSVGLGATDNEQFF

v_gene: TRBV2
d_gene: NA
abundance: NA
j_gene: TRBJ2-2
len: 15
CDR3nt: TGTGCCGGAAAGAACTTGCGGACGAACACCGGGGAGCTGTTTTTT
CDR3aa: CAGKNLRTNTGELFF

v_gene: TRBV9
d_gene: TRBD2
abundance: NA
j_gene: TRBJ2-7
len: 16
CDR3nt: TGTGCCAGCAGCGTAGGAGCGGGAGGACTCACCTACGAGCAGTACTTC
CDR3aa: CASSVGAGGLTYEQYF

v_gene: TRBV10-3
d_gene: NA
abundance: once
j_gene: TRBJ2-3
len: 14
CDR3nt: TGTGCCATCAGTGATGGACAGAGCACAGATACGCAGTATTTT
CDR3aa: CAISDGQSTDTQYF

v_gene: TRBV6-6
d_gene: NA
abundance: once
j_gene: TRBJ1-1
len: 13
CDR3nt: TGTGCCAGCAGGGGGACAACTAACACTGAAGCTTTCTTT
CDR3aa: CASRGTTNTEAFF

v_gene: TRBV6-5
d_gene: TRBD2
abundance: NA
j_gene: TRBJ2-3
len: 15
CDR3nt: TGTGCCAGCAACCCTACTAGCGTCCCCACAGATACGCAGTATTTT
CDR3aa: CASNPTSVPTDTQYF

v_gene: TRBV25-1
d_gene: TRBD2
abundance: NA
j_gene: TRBJ2-3
len: 15
CDR3nt: TGTGCCAGCAGGTTAGCGGGGGGGAGCACAGATACGCAGTATTTT
CDR3aa: CASRLAGGSTDTQYF

v_gene: TRBV5-6
d_gene: NA
abundance: NA
j_gene: TRBJ2-6
len: 15
CDR3nt: TGTGCCAGCAGCTTGCTCGGGGTCGGGGCCAACGTCCTGACTTTC
CDR3aa: CASSLLGVGANVLTF

v_gene: TRBV19
d_gene: NA
abundance: NA
j_gene: TRBJ1-1
len: 16
CDR3nt: TGTGCCAGTAGTATAGGCTCGGAGGGCTTTAACACTGAAGCTTTCTTT
CDR3aa: CASSIGSEGFNTEAFF

v_gene: TRBV4-1
d_gene: NA
abundance: NA
j_gene: TRBJ2-3
len: 17
CDR3nt: TGCGCCAGCAGCCCAGGGCGGGACCAGCACCGCACAGATACGCAGTATTTT
CDR3aa: CASSPGRDQHRTDTQYF